Below, 17 T cell receptor beta chains from the same sample are listed, as sequenced in a study of technical replicates of blood from a handful of donors (dated by TCRdb to about 2017). Library generation was performed with the immunoSEQ multiplex PCR assay. The table was pulled from immuneACCESS by TCRdb, which kept in-frame rearrangements only. Such tables lose some clones; where checked, under half of the loss comes from unresolved V genes, and the rest has no known cause. This sample is represented by tens of thousands of clones; around nine tenths of them were singletons. 4.1% of the sample belongs to the ten largest clones. Material for sequencing was PBMCs. These TCRs come from a human donor in good health. Some clones in this sample may be carry-over from other donors' samples.

The genes are TRBV5-1 and TRBJ2-2, with 13 bases matching TRBD2. Germline V gene lookup returns CDR1 SGHRS and CDR2 YFSETQ. Trimming took 6 bases from V and 4 from J; bases not matched to a gene: 3. The CDR3 runs 15 residues. CDR3 nucleotides: TGCGCCAGCACAAGACTAGCGGGGGGCACCGGGGAGCTGTTTTTT. Its protein is CASTRLAGGTGELFF.

This clone was recorded once. The chain joins TRBV30 to TRBJ1-3; D not certain. Deletions cut 0 bases from V and 7 bases from J, with 10 bases between. CDR3 length: 13 amino acids. Germline CDR1 and CDR2: GTSNPN and SVGIG (reference sequence). CDR3: CAWSVTGGNTIYF. CDR3 DNA sequence: TGTGCCTGGAGTGTAACGGGAGGGAACACCATATATTTT.

Written as DNA, the CDR3 is TGCGCCAGCAGCTTGTGGACTAGCGGGGGCTACAATGAGCAGTTCTTC. Protein: CASSLWTSGGYNEQFF. This chain uses TRBV5-1 with TRBJ2-1; TRBD2 matches 13 bases. J gave up 3 bases and V 1 base, and 1 base lay outside the gene matches. CDR1 and CDR2 from the germline V gene are SGHRS and YFSETQ. This CDR3 is built from 16 residues.

In DNA, the CDR3 is TGTGCCAGCAGCGTTGCCAGCGGGGGTTACGAGCAGTACTTC. This translates into CASSVASGGYEQYF. The chain combines TRBV9 with TRBJ2-7, with 8 bases aligning to TRBD2. CDR3 length: 14 amino acids. Germline loops: CDR1 SGDLS, CDR2 YYNGEE. V was clipped by 2 bases and J by 4 bases; unmatched bases: 5.

The V call is TRBV5-4, the J call TRBJ2-1, with unresolved D. Germline V CDR1 and CDR2: SGHNT, YYREEE (reference sequence). The CDR3 contains 15 residues. The V and J ends lost 3 bases and 2 bases respectively, with 12 bases between them. DNA of the CDR3: TGTGCCAGCAGCTCTGGCCAAACTACCTACAATGAGCAGTTCTTC. Protein: CASSSGQTTYNEQFF.

Only a few counts were recorded for this clone. J is TRBJ2-1 and V is TRBV30; weak D call: TRBD1 (5 bases). The V gene lost 1 base and the J gene lost 5 bases, with 6 bases spanning the gap. Germline values: CDR1 GTSNPN, CDR2 SVGIG (reference sequence). The CDR3 loop spans 12 amino acids. The CDR3 loop reads CAWSGQHNEQFF. The CDR3 DNA sequence: TGTGCCTGGAGTGGACAGCACAATGAGCAGTTCTTC.

V gene TRBV6-5 combines with J gene TRBJ1-5, with D possibly matching TRBD1 (5 bases). V shed 6 bases and J shed 3 bases, with 12 bases lying between them. Germline CDR1 reads MNHEY; CDR2 reads SVGAGI. The CDR3 contains 14 residues. CDR3 protein: CASRNRQPNQPQHF. The CDR3, as DNA: TGTGCCAGCAGGAACAGACAGCCCAATCAGCCCCAGCATTTT.

The chain links TRBV27 to TRBJ2-7, with TRBD1 matching 9 bases. The CDR3 consists of 17 residues. Germline-derived CDR1 and CDR2 are MNHEY and SMNVEV (reference sequence). The V gene end was trimmed by 2 bases and the J gene end by 2 bases; junction bases not matched to a gene: 10. The CDR3 here is CASSLISPGQGPYEQYF. The CDR3 nucleotides are TGTGCCAGCAGTTTAATTTCCCCGGGACAGGGTCCCTACGAGCAGTACTTC.

The rearrangement links TRBV6-5 to TRBJ2-1; 8 nucleotides match TRBD2. The CDR3 is made up of 16 amino acids. After removal of 4 bases from V and 5 bases from J, the junction contained 10 bases not matched to a gene. Germline loops: CDR1 MNHEY, CDR2 SVGAGI. In DNA, the CDR3 is TGTGCCAGCAGTTCCCGGACTAGCACTACCCACAATGAGCAGTTCTTC. Its protein product is CASSSRTSTTHNEQFF.

The gene calls are TRBV18 and TRBJ2-5; D possibly corresponds to TRBD2 (6 bases). V dropped 6 bases and J dropped 5 bases, with 10 bases sitting between them. The CDR3 length is 12 residues. The germline gives CDR1 KGHSH, CDR2 LQKENI. CDR3 DNA: TGTGCCAGCTCGCCTAGCGAGGAGACCCAGTACTTC. Its protein is CASSPSEETQYF.

J is TRBJ1-1 and V is TRBV6-5; D is perhaps TRBD1 (6 bases). CDR3 size: 14 residues. CDR1 is MNHEY, CDR2 SVGAGI, per germline. Between the trimmed V and J ends, which lost 6 bases and 5 bases, there was a span of 16 bases. In DNA form, the CDR3 reads TGTGCCAGCAGACAAGGACAGCGACAGACTGAAGCTTTCTTT. Protein: CASRQGQRQTEAFF.

The chain is built from TRBV7-9 and TRBJ1-2; D remains ambiguous. Germline V gives CDR1 SEHNR, CDR2 FQNEAQ (reference sequence). The CDR3 runs 12 residues. V shed 1 base and J shed 8 bases, with 8 bases lying between them. The CDR3 bases are TGTGCCAGCAGCTTAGGTCAGATAGGCTACACCTTC. Its protein product is CASSLGQIGYTF. The complete variable domain, with remaining parts taken from reference TRBV7-9 and TRBJ1-2, reads DTGVSQNPRHKITKRGQNVTFRCDPISEHNRLYWYRQTLGQGPEFLTYFQNEAQLEKSRLLSDRFSAERPKGSFSTLEIQRTEQGDSAMYLCASSLGQIGYTFGSGTRLTVV.

The chain carries TRBV7-9 and TRBJ1-2; unclear D gene. With 7 bases removed from V and 1 base from J, the gap between germline ends came to 13 bases. This CDR3 has 14 amino acids. Germline CDR1 is SEHNR and CDR2 is FQNEAQ (reference sequence). CDR3 amino acids: CASIRSINNYGYTF. The CDR3 nucleotides are TGTGCCAGCATAAGGAGCATCAATAACTATGGCTACACCTTC.

The chain couples TRBV9 to TRBJ2-3; 7 bases map to TRBD2. Germline assignment: CDR1 SGDLS and CDR2 YYNGEE. V was clipped by 6 bases and J by 0 bases; unmatched bases: 7. CDR3 length: 15 residues. The CDR3: CASTASGTSTDTQYF. The CDR3 DNA reads as TGTGCCAGCACCGCTAGCGGAACTAGCACAGATACGCAGTATTTT.

The chain employs TRBV7-9 and TRBJ2-7, with 9 bases lining up with TRBD2. The V gene end was trimmed by 4 bases and the J gene end by 5 bases; junction bases not matched to a gene: 6. The CDR3 extends over 14 amino acids. Per the germline V gene, CDR1 is SEHNR and CDR2 is FQNEAQ (reference sequence). CDR3 DNA: TGTGCCAGCAGCTCGGGACTAGCAGGAAACGAGCAGTACTTC. This sequence encodes CASSSGLAGNEQYF.

The rearrangement joins TRBV6-6 to TRBJ1-1; D is perhaps TRBD1 (6 bases). The ends were cut back, 11 bases at V and 5 bases at J, with 18 bases in the middle. The CDR3 consists of 13 residues. The germline V gene has CDR1 MNHNY and CDR2 SVGAGI (reference sequence). CDR3: CAPRGGAETEAFF. The CDR3 DNA follows: TGTGCCCCTCGCGGGGGGGCGGAAACTGAAGCTTTCTTT.

The rearrangement joins TRBV7-9 to TRBJ2-7; D not certain. CDR1 and CDR2 from the germline V gene are SEHNR and FQNEAQ (reference sequence). The CDR3 is 14 residues long. Deletions cut 5 bases from V and 3 bases from J, with 14 bases between. In DNA, the CDR3 is TGTGCCAGCAGCCCCCCAGACATTCTCTACGAGCAGTACTTC. Translation gives CASSPPDILYEQYF.